Presented here are 10 T cell receptor beta chains from one specimen sequenced in a study of tissue T cells after allogeneic stem cell transplantation. The protocol was immunoSEQ multiplex PCR, while the TCRdb copy is restricted to in-frame clones and leaves out a portion. The data contain approximately 6,000 clones, 70% of them seen just once; the ten biggest clones take up 6% to 9%. The sequences come from tissue from the rectum, collected at autopsy. The receptors stem from a woman between 18 and 50 years old with breast cancer.

The chain recombines TRBV6-2 or TRBV6-3 with TRBJ2-1; D is unclear. V gave up 0 bases and J gave up 10 bases, with 10 bases separating them. The CDR3 covers 13 residues. The V gene's germline CDR1 is MNHEY and CDR2 SVGEGT. CDR3 region: CASSYSNRQEQFF. Written as DNA, the CDR3 is TGTGCCAGCAGTTACTCGAACCGTCAGGAGCAGTTCTTC.

In this sample, this clone turned up once. This sequence joins TRBV7-2 and TRBJ2-7; D is unclear. Per germline, CDR1 SGHTA and CDR2 FQGNSA. The CDR3 totals 13 residues. Trimming removed 1 base at V and 12 bases at J, with 16 bases between. In DNA, the CDR3 is TGTGCCAGCAGCTTAGGATCGGTAGCCCTCCCGTACTTC. It codes for CASSLGSVALPYF.

The chain joins TRBV4-3 to TRBJ1-4; 11 bases match TRBD1. The CDR3 runs to 17 residues. CDR1 LGHNA and CDR2 YSLEER come from the germline V gene. J lost 5 bases, V lost 4 bases, and 9 bases had no gene match. This chain's CDR3 is CASSRDRGEGMNEKLFF. DNA for the CDR3: TGCGCCAGCAGCCGGGACAGGGGGGAGGGGATGAATGAAAAACTGTTTTTT.

The rearrangement links TRBV29-1 to TRBJ2-7; a possible D gene is TRBD1 (7 bases). V lost 4 bases and J lost 4, with 17 bases in between. Germline lookup yields CDR1 SQVTM and CDR2 ANQGSEA. This CDR3 is built from 14 residues. CDR3 in DNA: TGCAGCGTTGCGGGGGACAGAACAGGGTACGAGCAGTACTTC. Its translation is CSVAGDRTGYEQYF.

The chain recombines TRBV11-2 with TRBJ2-3; 7 bases match TRBD2. The CDR3 covers 16 residues. Germline V gene sequence: CDR1 SGHAT, CDR2 FQNNGV. Trimming cost V 2 bases and J 5 bases; bases outside gene matches: 10. Here the CDR3 DNA reads TGTGCCAGCAGCTTAAACGAGAGCGGGGCCCAAGATACGCAGTATTTT. Translating it yields CASSLNESGAQDTQYF.

The sample holds one count of this clone. The chain joins TRBV30 to TRBJ2-4; D is unresolved. Trimming removed 2 bases from V and 7 bases from J, with 12 bases in between. Germline CDR1 GTSNPN, CDR2 SVGIG (reference sequence). The CDR3 is 13 amino acids. CDR3 in amino acids: CAWSSSGGNIQYF. The CDR3, as DNA: TGTGCCTGGAGTTCCTCTGGCGGTAACATTCAGTACTTC. The full variable domain, rest sourced from reference TRBV30 and TRBJ2-4, is SQTIHQWPATLVQPVGSPLSLECTVEGTSNPNLYWYRQAAGRGLQLLFYSVGIGQISSEVPQNLSASRPQDRQFILSSKKLLLSDSGFYLCAWSSSGGNIQYFGAGTRLSVL.

Regarding this clone: This same CDR3 is encoded by further DNA sequences in the sample. The chain joins TRBV5-4 to TRBJ2-5; tentative D call: TRBD1 (5 bases). CDR1 and CDR2 (germline): SGHNT, YYREEE (reference sequence). Trimming removed 4 bases at V and 2 bases at J, with 15 bases between. The CDR3 consists of 15 residues. CDR3 region: CASSRGGQGQETQYF. CDR3 DNA: TGTGCCAGCAGCCGCGGCGGTCAGGGACAAGAGACCCAGTACTTC.

The CDR3 sequence: CASSFGPSSYEQYF. As DNA, the CDR3 is TGTGCCAGCAGTTTCGGGCCGAGCTCCTACGAGCAGTACTTC. J is TRBJ2-7 and V is TRBV27; D gene unclear. There are 14 residues in the CDR3. Trimming stripped 3 bases from V and 0 bases from J, with 9 bases between. Germline-derived CDR1 and CDR2 are MNHEY and SMNVEV (reference sequence).

This sequence joins TRBV2 and TRBJ1-2; D not resolved. V was cut by 7 bases and J by 8 bases, with 11 bases left in between. Germline CDR1 is SNHLY and CDR2 is FYNNEI. This CDR3 has 11 amino acids. The CDR3 DNA reads TGTGCCAGCACCGAACGGTGGGGCTACACCTTC. This sequence encodes CASTERWGYTF.

On this clone: At one end the junction does not follow the germline gene, possibly because of a read error. This chain joins TRBV29-1 and TRBJ1-1, with a possible D match to TRBD1 (5 bases). CDR1 SQVTM and CDR2 ANQGSEA come from the germline V gene. This CDR3 spans 10 amino acids. The CDR3 sequence: CSVGPPGVLF. CDR3 sequence (DNA): TGCAGCGTTGGCCCGCCGGGGGTCCTCTTT. The full variable domain, its missing parts supplied by reference TRBV29-1 and TRBJ1-1, is SAVISQKPSRDICQRGTSLTIQCQVDSQVTMMFWYRQQPGQSLTLIATANQGSEATYESGFVIDKFPISRPNLTFSTLTVSNMSPEDSSIYLCSVGPPGVLFGQGTRLTVV.